The source of this T cell receptor beta chain is a study of blood T cell repertoires in COVID-19. Per the germline V gene, CDR1 is SNHLY and CDR2 is FYNNEI. The CDR3 totals 11 residues. V was pared by 8 bases and J by 3 bases, with 6 bases between. Participant age was roughly 18 to 90 years, and participants resided in fewer than 25 US areas. Clinical histories supplied by participants themselves formed the basis of cohort assignment. TCRdb keeps only in-frame clones here, not all; method: immunoSEQ multiplex PCR. Of approximately 440,000 clones listed, 90% are singletons. The TCR sequence derives from a man aged 18 to 29 who had recovered from COVID-19. The chain is built from TRBV2 and TRBJ2-3; no firm D call. The source material was PBMCs or T cells enriched from blood (not recorded which). The CDR3 coding sequence is TGTGCCAGCGAGGCGACAGATACGCAGTATTTT. As protein: CASEATDTQYF.